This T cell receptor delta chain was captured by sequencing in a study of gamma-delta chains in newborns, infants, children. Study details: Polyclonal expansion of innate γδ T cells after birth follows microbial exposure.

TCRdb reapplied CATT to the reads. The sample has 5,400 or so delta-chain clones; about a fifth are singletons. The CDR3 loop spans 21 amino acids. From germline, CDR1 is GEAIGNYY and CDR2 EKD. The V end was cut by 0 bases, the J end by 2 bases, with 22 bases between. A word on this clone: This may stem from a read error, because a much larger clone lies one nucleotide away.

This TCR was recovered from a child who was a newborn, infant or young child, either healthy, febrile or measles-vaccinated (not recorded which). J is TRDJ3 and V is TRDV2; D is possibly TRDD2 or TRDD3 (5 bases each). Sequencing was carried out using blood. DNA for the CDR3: TGTGCCTGTGACACCATCCTAAGCTGGGAGATACAAGCCTGGGACACCCGACAGATGTTTTTC. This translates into CACDTILSWEIQAWDTRQMFF.